The 11 T cell receptor beta chains reported below all come from one sample, sequenced in a study of glioma-infiltrating T cells. Amplification of TCR alpha and beta CDR3 regions from RNA used iRepertoire nested multiplex PCR. TCRdb re-derived calls from the multiplex PCR reads in MiXCR, one entry per CDR3 protein. The sample carries about 140,000 distinct CDR3 sequences, roughly two fifths recorded once. The source material was glioma tissue, nonneoplastic brain tissue, or PBMCs (not recorded which). These receptors originate from a human donor with low-grade glioma or glioblastoma, undergoing nonglioma brain surgery, or in good health (not recorded which).

V and J are TRBV12-3 or TRBV12-4 and TRBJ2-3; D might be TRBD2 (5 bases). The V end was cut by 7 bases, the J end by 0 bases, with 14 bases between. The CDR3 sequence is 15 residues long. In DNA form, the CDR3 reads TGTGCCAGCACCCTCACTAGGCTAAGCACAGATACGCAGTATTTT. It yields the protein CASTLTRLSTDTQYF.

This chain connects TRBV2 to TRBJ2-7; the D gene is possibly TRBD1 (6 bases). The V end lost 2 bases, the J end lost 3 bases, and 8 bases lay between the germline ends. The CDR3 loop spans 13 amino acids. Germline V gives CDR1 SNHLY, CDR2 FYNNEI. CDR3 protein: CASSEQGYYEQYF. Here the CDR3 DNA reads TGTGCCAGCAGTGAACAGGGGTACTACGAGCAGTACTTC.

Here the CDR3 reads CASSQRGRNQPQHF. For the CDR3, the DNA is TGTGCCAGCAGCCAGAGGGGACGCAATCAGCCCCAGCATTTT. The chain combines TRBV3-1 with TRBJ1-5, with TRBD1 as a possible D gene (5 bases). Trimming removed 3 bases at V and 2 bases at J, with 8 bases between. The CDR3 runs 14 residues. Germline V gives CDR1 LGHDT, CDR2 YNNKEL (reference sequence).

The chain combines TRBV6-1 with TRBJ2-5; 10 bases are shared with TRBD2. The junction had 6 bases not matched to a gene; V was cut back by 5 bases and J by 0 bases. This CDR3 spans 16 amino acids. The germline V gene encodes CDR1 MNHNS and CDR2 SASEGT. This CDR3 reads CASSSLTSGYQETQYF. The CDR3 nucleotides read TGTGCCAGCAGTTCACTGACTAGCGGGTACCAAGAGACCCAGTACTTC.

With respect to this clonotype: Its ends do not fully match the called genes, so a read error is possible. V usage is TRBV15 and J usage is TRBJ2-3; 14 nucleotides agree with TRBD2. The CDR3 covers 17 residues. Germline assignment: CDR1 LNHNV and CDR2 YYDKDF (reference sequence). CDR3 nucleotides: TGTGCCACCAGCAGAGGGGGACTAGCGGGGGAGACAGATGCGCAGTATTTT. It translates to CATSRGGLAGETDAQYF.

This clonotype was counted only a few times. The rearrangement joins TRBV12-3 or TRBV12-4 to TRBJ1-5; D unclear. The CDR3 length is 14 residues. Deletions cut 5 bases from V and 1 base from J, with 9 bases between. DNA of the CDR3: TGTGCCAGCAGTCTCCGTGGGAGCAATCAGCCCCAGCATTTT. Its translation is CASSLRGSNQPQHF.

This clonotype has more than one count but fewer than ten. The V and J genes are TRBV20-1 and TRBJ2-3; a weak D match, TRBD2 (5 bases). The germline CDR1 and CDR2 sequences are DFQATT and SNEGSKA (reference sequence). Trimming removed 5 bases at V and 6 bases at J, with 15 bases between. There are 13 residues in the CDR3. The CDR3 region has the DNA TGCAGTGCTCGTGAGTCGACTATCGATACGCAGTATTTT. Translation: CSARESTIDTQYF.

The genes are TRBV7-6 and TRBJ2-5; perhaps TRBD1 as D (5 bases). The V end lost 2 bases, the J end lost 3 bases, and 10 bases lay between the germline ends. CDR1 and CDR2 (germline): SGHVS, FNYEAQ. The CDR3 is made up of 14 amino acids. CDR3 nucleotides: TGTGCCAGCAGCTTAACTCCAGGGAAAGAGACCCAGTACTTC. Translated, it gives CASSLTPGKETQYF.

The J gene is TRBJ2-7, the V gene TRBV6-1; D uncertain. This CDR3 is 13 amino acids long. V was clipped by 9 bases and J by 5 bases, with 17 bases between them. CDR1 is MNHNS and CDR2 is SASEGT in the germline V gene. The CDR3, as DNA: TGTGCCAGTAGTACACGTCAGGTAGACGAGCAGTACTTC. It codes for CASSTRQVDEQYF.

This clonotype was counted a few times. This rearrangement joins TRBV6-1 to TRBJ1-1; tentatively, D is TRBD1 (6 bases). The V and J ends lost 5 bases and 1 base respectively, with 11 bases between them. Looked up from germline, CDR1 is MNHNS and CDR2 is SASEGT. The CDR3 totals 14 residues. In DNA, the CDR3 is TGTGCCAGCAGTACAGGGTATGGGAACACTGAAGCTTTCTTT. Its translation: CASSTGYGNTEAFF.

The sample holds a few counts of this clonotype. V gene TRBV6-1 combines with J gene TRBJ2-5; TRBD2 matches 9 bases. Germline values: CDR1 MNHNS, CDR2 SASEGT. V was clipped by 6 bases and J by 5 bases; unmatched bases: 10. This CDR3 region has 15 residues. The CDR3 region is CASRFGSGGFETQYF. For the CDR3, the DNA is TGTGCCAGCAGGTTCGGTAGCGGGGGTTTCGAGACCCAGTACTTC.